This T cell receptor (beta chain) is drawn from a study of blood T cells in healthy people across ages. The study, taken as a whole, reports: As age increased, TCR beta diversity per million T cells fell in a roughly linear fashion.

The V segment lost 8 bases and the J segment 14 bases; nucleotides outside the gene matches: 18. Per the germline V gene, CDR1 is SGHVS and CDR2 is FQNEAQ. This CDR3 spans 14 amino acids. Total RNA was isolated from each sample in quantities of at least 6 micrograms. This clonotype was observed a handful of times. Antigen: not known. Sample-barcoded 5' priming and a J-beta primer mix drove a second PCR of about 6 to 12 cycles. From the 5' RACE reads, TCRdb called clonotypes with MiXCR, one entry per CDR3 protein. The sample includes approximately 800,000 distinct CDR3 sequences, less than 70% of them seen just once.

The rearrangement links TRBV7-8 to TRBJ2-3, with TRBD2 matching over 8 bases. This TCR was recovered from a man at least 80 years old in good health. The specimen was blood. In DNA form, the CDR3 reads TGTGCCAGCTGGAGCGGGAGTGGGAACAGATACGCGTATTTT. Translated: CASWSGSGNRYAYF.